Below are 17 T cell receptor beta chains sequenced from a single sample in a study of blood T cell repertoires in COVID-19. Sequencing was performed with immunoSEQ multiplex PCR; in TCRdb, only in-frame clones are kept and a portion is missing. The repertoire holds under 450,000 clones, roughly 88% seen once, with roughly 13% in the top ten. The sample consisted of peripheral blood. The receptors originated from a woman between 50 and 59 years old with COVID-19, enrolled during active disease.

This chain joins TRBV6-5 and TRBJ2-5, with no clear D. CDR3 length: 14 amino acids. The germline CDR1 and CDR2 sequences are MNHEY and SVGAGI. V lost 2 bases to trimming and J lost 0 bases, with 7 bases between them. This CDR3 reads CASSYLSDQETQYF. The CDR3 DNA sequence: TGTGCCAGCAGTTACCTGTCGGACCAAGAGACCCAGTACTTC.

V and J are TRBV24-1 and TRBJ1-4; D gene uncertain. The CDR3 has 15 residues. The germline V gene has CDR1 KGHDR and CDR2 SFDVKD. V lost 5 bases and J 4 bases, leaving 13 bases between the germline ends. CDR3 nucleotide sequence: TGTGCCACCAGTGCCGTCACTCGGGGTAATGAAAAACTGTTTTTT. Amino acids: CATSAVTRGNEKLFF.

The V gene is TRBV4-2, the J gene TRBJ1-2; D uncertain. Germline V gene lookup returns CDR1 LGHNA and CDR2 YNFKEQ. With 3 bases removed from V and 6 bases from J, the gap between germline ends came to 17 bases. The CDR3 consists of 15 residues. CDR3 in amino acids: CASSQLWSGRDGYTF. The CDR3 DNA reads TGTGCCAGCAGCCAGTTATGGTCAGGTCGAGATGGCTACACCTTC.

On this clone itself: Different DNA sequences within this sample yield the same CDR3. This chain joins TRBV18 and TRBJ1-4; 7 positions match TRBD1. Germline V lookup: CDR1 KGHSH, CDR2 LQKENI. The V segment lost 3 bases and the J segment 5 bases; nucleotides outside the gene matches: 3. The CDR3 has 14 amino acids. As DNA, the CDR3 is TGTGCCAGCTCACCGACAGGGCCCAATGAAAAACTGTTTTTT. It is translated as CASSPTGPNEKLFF.

This chain uses TRBV6-5 with TRBJ1-1, with unresolved D. V lost 6 bases to trimming and J lost 10 bases, with 12 bases between them. Germline CDR1 MNHEY, CDR2 SVGAGI. The length of the CDR3 is 11 residues. The CDR3 DNA is TGTGCCAGCAGCACCGGGTGGGTAGCTTTCTTT. This translates into CASSTGWVAFF.

The chain joins TRBV5-6 to TRBJ1-2, with D hard to call. Trimming removed 4 bases from V and 2 bases from J, with 12 bases in between. The germline gives CDR1 SGHDT, CDR2 YYEEEE. The CDR3 is 14 amino acids. The DNA for the CDR3 is TGTGCCAGCAGCCGTAGGACGGGGAACTATGGCTACACCTTC. Protein product: CASSRRTGNYGYTF.

The rearrangement joins TRBV10-3 to TRBJ2-1, with TRBD1 matching over 9 bases. Germline CDR1 is ENHRY and CDR2 is SYGVKD. The CDR3 covers 14 residues. The J segment lost 6 bases and the V segment lost 6 bases, leaving 6 bases of the junction unmatched. CDR3 loop: CAIRGTGPINEQFF. The CDR3 DNA is TGTGCCATCAGAGGGACAGGGCCTATCAATGAGCAGTTCTTC.

The V and J genes are TRBV18 and TRBJ1-2; 7 bases align to TRBD1. V lost 3 bases, J lost 3 bases, and 7 bases stayed unmatched. Germline-derived CDR1 and CDR2 are KGHSH and LQKENI. The length of the CDR3 is 15 residues. Here the CDR3 reads CASSPGIGTDYGYTF. DNA of the CDR3: TGTGCCAGCTCACCGGGTATCGGGACAGACTATGGCTACACCTTC.

This clone showed up just a few times. J is TRBJ1-1 and V is TRBV3-1 (or the pseudogene TRBV3-2); tentatively, D is TRBD1 (6 bases). Per germline, CDR1 LGHDT and CDR2 YNNKEL (reference sequence). Trimming shortened V by 4 bases and J by 12 bases, and 18 bases separated the two germline ends. The CDR3 has 13 amino acids. CDR3 residues: CASSPETGPASFF. DNA for the CDR3: TGTGCCAGCAGCCCAGAGACAGGTCCCGCGTCTTTCTTT.

The chain carries TRBV24-1 and TRBJ2-3; D ambiguous. This CDR3 is 12 amino acids long. V lost 5 bases and J 0 bases, leaving 2 bases between the germline ends. The germline V gene has CDR1 KGHDR and CDR2 SFDVKD. The CDR3 sequence is CATSASTDTQYF. In DNA form, the CDR3 reads TGTGCCACCAGTGCGAGCACAGATACGCAGTATTTT.

The J gene is TRBJ2-2, the V gene TRBV4-1; 8 bases fit TRBD1. From germline, CDR1 is MGHRA and CDR2 YSYEKL. Germline trimming cut 6 bases from V and 2 bases from J; bases unmatched to any gene: 8. The CDR3 spans 16 residues. CDR3 in amino acids: CASSHETGVNTGELFF. CDR3 coding DNA: TGCGCCAGCAGTCATGAGACAGGGGTTAACACCGGGGAGCTGTTTTTT.

V is TRBV19 and J is TRBJ2-1, with TRBD2 as a possible D gene (6 bases). Trimming left V 5 bases short and J 2 bases short, with 7 bases between. Germline V gene lookup returns CDR1 LNHDA and CDR2 SQIVND (reference sequence). The CDR3 totals 13 residues. As DNA, the CDR3 is TGTGCCAGTAGTTCGGGGGCCTACAATGAGCAGTTCTTC. Its protein is CASSSGAYNEQFF.

V is TRBV11-2 and J is TRBJ1-1; the D gene is possibly TRBD1 (6 bases). CDR1 is SGHAT, CDR2 FQNNGV, per germline. V dropped 0 bases and J dropped 2 bases, with 13 bases sitting between them. The CDR3 is 16 amino acids. Here the CDR3 DNA reads TGTGCCAGCAGCTTAGAGCGGGGGGCCTTAAACACTGAAGCTTTCTTT. Its translation is CASSLERGALNTEAFF.

This chain connects TRBV6-5 to TRBJ1-1; possible D gene TRBD1, 6 bases. The CDR3 contains 11 residues. Trimming stripped 6 bases from V and 8 bases from J, with 10 bases between. CDR1 is MNHEY, CDR2 SVGAGI, per germline. The CDR3 region is CASRGGQEAFF. The CDR3 DNA is TGTGCCAGCAGGGGTGGACAGGAAGCTTTCTTT.

This clone was detected only once. V usage is TRBV5-1 and J usage is TRBJ1-4; D is unresolved. The CDR3 has 14 amino acids. Germline CDR1 SGHRS, CDR2 YFSETQ. Trimming stripped 0 bases from V and 8 bases from J, with 11 bases between. The CDR3 nucleotides are TGCGCCAGCAGCTTGGGGCGGGCGCGGGAAAAACTGTTTTTT. Protein product: CASSLGRAREKLFF.

The CDR3 bases are TGTGCCAGCAGTTACCCCGGGGGGAAGGAGACCCAGTACTTC. It is translated as CASSYPGGKETQYF. The chain carries TRBV6-2 or TRBV6-3 and TRBJ2-5, with 7 bases aligning to TRBD2. The V gene end was trimmed by 2 bases and the J gene end by 5 bases; junction bases not matched to a gene: 5. Germline V gene data show CDR1 as MNHEY and CDR2 as SVGEGT. This CDR3 has 14 amino acids.

V usage is TRBV9 and J usage is TRBJ1-4; 7 bases agree with TRBD1. The CDR3 is made up of 16 amino acids. The germline CDR1 and CDR2 sequences are SGDLS and YYNGEE. J gave up 4 bases and V 4 bases, and 10 bases lay outside the gene matches. The CDR3 DNA follows: TGTGCCAGCAGCCCCAGACCCAGGGGGATTAATGAAAAACTGTTTTTT. Protein sequence: CASSPRPRGINEKLFF.